Below, one T cell receptor beta chain is given with its context. It lacks a known antigen. Nothing much larger sits one base from this clone, and base qualities are not available. Library generation was performed with the immunoSEQ multiplex PCR assay. Concerning the study's data processing: A statistical classification framework was built to diagnose cytomegalovirus status from the catalog of TCR beta chain sequences. TCRdb limited this immuneACCESS table to in-frame rearrangements with V and J called. A share of clones is missing; checked studies link under half to unresolved V genes, and the rest is unexplained. D and trimming come from the DNA, and the V and J calls and clone size come from that table. In this sample the table shows over 150,000 clones, 75% to 95% of which occur a single time. The ten top clones hold about 3% of the sample. This entry is derived from a study of cytomegalovirus exposure and HLA in healthy donors (dated by TCRdb to about 2017). Notes on the research overall: The 666 repertoires of the first cohort and the 95 to 150 validation repertoires were produced on the same platform, according to a later analysis. The study aimed to test whether signatures of past pathogen exposure could be identified by cataloging public T cell receptors. Besides the first cohort of approximately 710 subjects, a separate validation cohort made up of over 95 different subjects was used. To predict cytomegalovirus infection status, the study combined high-throughput TCR immunosequencing, statistical association of individual TCRs with disease status, and machine learning. Overall study results and their limits: A later analysis lacked HLA typing for the validation cohort, so it scored co-occurrence in that cohort across all 130 or so repertoires. The classifier was reported to diagnose cytomegalovirus status with high specificity and sensitivity in both the original and validation cohorts. In a later analysis, TCRs clustered in the first cohort were found to also tend to co-occur in the roughly 120 validation repertoires, with about 94% of cluster scores above 0. In vitro tests confirmed that a few of the cytomegalovirus-associated TCR beta chains recognize cytomegalovirus antigens. The authors suggested that the approach could potentially be generalized to other disease states and immunological phenotypes. The study listed 164 TCR beta chains as associated with cytomegalovirus. Across donors, most TCR sequences were observed very rarely, whereas some public TCRs were present in many individuals.

Donors formed part of the validation cohort, which comprised 95 to 150 subjects and was distinct from the first cohort of some 700 subjects. Reading from cysteine to phenylalanine, the CDR3 counts 14 amino acids. The CDR3 DNA has 42 bases and is translated from base 1. CDR1 and CDR2 are read off the germline V gene (reference sequence) as SEHNR and FQNEAQ. V trim: 5 bases; J trim: 6 bases; unmatched bases: 7. The TCR comes from a woman aged 18-29 years in good health and CMV-seropositive. The sequenced sample consisted of PBMCs. The chain uses TRBV7-9 and TRBJ2-1; TRBD2 lines up with 7 middle nucleotides. The CDR3 protein sequence reads: CASSPRGGVNEQFF. The DNA sequence is TGTGCCAGCAGCCCACGGGGAGGGGTCAATGAGCAGTTCTTC.